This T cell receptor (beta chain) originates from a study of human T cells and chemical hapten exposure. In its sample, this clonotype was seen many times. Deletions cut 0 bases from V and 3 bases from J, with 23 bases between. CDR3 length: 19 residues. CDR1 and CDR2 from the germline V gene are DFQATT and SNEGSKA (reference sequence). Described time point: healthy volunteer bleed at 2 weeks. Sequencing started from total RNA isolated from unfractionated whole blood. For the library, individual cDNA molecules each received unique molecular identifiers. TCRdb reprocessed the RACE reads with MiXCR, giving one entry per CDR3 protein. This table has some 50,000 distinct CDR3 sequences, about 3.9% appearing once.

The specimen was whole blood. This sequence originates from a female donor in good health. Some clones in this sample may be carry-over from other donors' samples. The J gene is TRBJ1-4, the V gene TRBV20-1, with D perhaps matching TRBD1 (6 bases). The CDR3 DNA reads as TGCAGTGCTAGAGATCCGGTCGTTACAGGGACGCGTTCTAATGAAAAACTGTTTTTT. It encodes CSARDPVVTGTRSNEKLFF.